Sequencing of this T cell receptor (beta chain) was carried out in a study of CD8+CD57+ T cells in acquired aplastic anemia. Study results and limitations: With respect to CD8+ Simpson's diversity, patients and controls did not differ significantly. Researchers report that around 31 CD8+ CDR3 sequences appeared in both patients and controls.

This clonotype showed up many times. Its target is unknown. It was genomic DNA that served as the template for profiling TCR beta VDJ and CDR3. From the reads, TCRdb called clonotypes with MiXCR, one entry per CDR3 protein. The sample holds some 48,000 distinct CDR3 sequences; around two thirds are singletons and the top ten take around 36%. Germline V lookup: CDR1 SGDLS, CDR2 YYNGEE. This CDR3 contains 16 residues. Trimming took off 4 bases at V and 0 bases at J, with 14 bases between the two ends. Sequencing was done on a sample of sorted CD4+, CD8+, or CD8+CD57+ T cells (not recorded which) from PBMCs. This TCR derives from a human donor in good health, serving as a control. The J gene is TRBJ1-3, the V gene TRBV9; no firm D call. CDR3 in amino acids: CASSQAGRTSGNTIYF. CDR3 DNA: TGTGCCAGCAGCCAAGCGGGCAGAACCTCTGGAAACACCATATATTTT. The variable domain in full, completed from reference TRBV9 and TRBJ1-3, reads DSGVTQTPKHLITATGQRVTLRCSPRSGDLSVYWYQQSLDQGLQFLIQYYNGEERAKGNILERFSAQQFPDLHSELNLSSLELGDSALYFCASSQAGRTSGNTIYFGEGSWLTVV.